At least ten counts were recorded for the clone carrying this T cell receptor delta chain. The protein recorded in TCRdb matches a much larger clone and deviates from this DNA's translation at residue 4, suggesting a read error; the protein here is obtained by translating the DNA. Each sorted gammadelta sample had TRG and TRD chains sequenced. TCRdb re-called the multiplex PCR reads with CATT. The sample shows tens of thousands of delta-chain clones, around 1.7% of them seen only once. Gammadelta T cells were flow-sorted from PBMC into Vgamma9/Vdelta2+ and Vdelta2-negative populations for bulk analysis. This CDR3 region has 20 residues. Germline V gene sequence: CDR1 TSESDYY, CDR2 QEAYKQQN. These data are taken from a study of γδ T cells in repeated Plasmodium falciparum infection.

The rearrangement joins TRAV38-2/DV8 to TRDJ1, with 9 nucleotides matching TRDD3. The sample was gamma-delta T cells from blood. The receptor comes from a pool of human donors (malaria-infected and uninfected, not separated). Here the CDR3 reads CAYGSADKENWGRYTDKLIF. CDR3 coding DNA: TGTGCTTATGGGAGCGCTGATAAAGAAAACTGGGGGAGGTACACCGATAAACTCATCTTT.